The present TCR beta chain was sequenced within a study of cytomegalovirus exposure and HLA in healthy donors. With 4 bases clipped from V and 6 bases from J, the junction kept 5 bases outside the gene matches. The CDR3 loop spans 14 amino acids. Germline V CDR1 and CDR2: SGHRS, YFSETQ. A word on this clone: Its antigen is as yet unknown.

Study-wide results and caveats: The study put 150 or so TCR beta chains on its list as cytomegalovirus-associated. In vitro confirmation showed a few CMV-associated chains to be CMV antigen specific. Reports described diagnosis of cytomegalovirus status by the classifier as highly specific and sensitive. There were some public TCRs occurring in many donors, but most TCR sequences were rare.

The assay was immunoSEQ multiplex PCR, and TCRdb's table has in-frame clones only and misses some. The repertoire includes some 320,000 clones, roughly 87% of them detected once, and roughly 1.2% sits in the top ten. The origin of this receptor is a woman aged 30 to 39 in good health and CMV-seropositive. Source material: PBMCs. The rearrangement joins TRBV5-1 to TRBJ2-3, with TRBD2 matching 10 bases. The CDR3, as DNA: TGCGCCAGCAGCCCGACTAGCGGGCTGGATACGCAGTATTTT. As protein: CASSPTSGLDTQYF. The whole variable domain, remainder taken from reference TRBV5-1 and TRBJ2-3, is KAGVTQTPRYLIKTRGQQVTLSCSPISGHRSVSWYQQTPGQGLQFLFEYFSETQRNKGNFPGRFSGRQFSNSRSEMNVSTLELGDSALYLCASSPTSGLDTQYFGPGTRLTVL.